The clone carrying this T cell receptor (beta chain) was picked up a small number of times. The sample has other DNA sequences that encode this CDR3 too. The data belong to a study of OX40 agonist ivuxolimab in advanced cancers. Blood was sampled at baseline, cycle 4 day 1, and cycle 7 day 1. Profiled with immunoSEQ multiplex PCR; TCRdb holds only in-frame clones, not every one. Seen here are over 80,000 clones, about nine tenths observed once, and the top ten hold about 0.82%. Per germline, CDR1 LNHDA and CDR2 SQIVND (reference sequence). This CDR3 is built from 14 residues. V lost 1 base and J lost 2, with 6 bases in between.

Sequencing used CD4+ or CD8+ T cells sorted from blood, obtained in a trial of the OX40 agonist ivuxolimab. This sequence originates from an adult with an advanced solid tumor such as melanoma, head and neck, liver or kidney cancer. This chain uses TRBV19 with TRBJ1-5; possible D gene TRBD1, 6 bases. CDR3 sequence (DNA): TGTGCCAGTAGTATAGGACAGGGCAATCAGCCCCAGCATTTT. Its protein product is CASSIGQGNQPQHF.